This T cell receptor (beta chain) stems from a study of molecular identifiers for immune sequencing clone quantification. TCRdb re-called the PCR reads through MiXCR, storing one row per CDR3 protein. The sample consists of about 640,000 distinct CDR3 sequences, just under 20% of them appearing once. The CDR3 totals 15 residues. Germline-derived CDR1 and CDR2 are SGHRS and YFSETQ. The V end lost 3 bases, the J end lost 7 bases, and 17 bases lay between the germline ends. Naive CD8 T cells were sorted, and the gate applied was CD8+CD4-CCR7+CD45RA+. This rearrangement joins TRBV5-1 to TRBJ2-1; no firm D call. The specimen was naive CD8+ T cells from blood, with Jurkat cell RNA spiked in. Regarding subset: FACS-sorted CD8+CD4-CCR7+CD45RA+ naive T cells. The TCR originated in a human donor in good health. Some libraries in this study had Jurkat cell RNA spiked in. CDR3 amino acids: CASSSSAWRSNEQFF. The CDR3 DNA sequence: TGCGCCAGCAGCTCGTCAGCCTGGCGGTCGAATGAGCAGTTCTTC. The full variable domain, its missing parts supplied by reference TRBV5-1 and TRBJ2-1, is KAGVTQTPRYLIKTRGQQVTLSCSPISGHRSVSWYQQTPGQGLQFLFEYFSETQRNKGNFPGRFSGRQFSNSRSEMNVSTLELGDSALYLCASSSSAWRSNEQFFGPGTRLTVL.